These T cell receptor beta chains were read from a single sample in a study of blood T cell repertoires in COVID-19. The data were produced by immunoSEQ multiplex PCR, yet TCRdb's version contains in-frame clones alone and is incomplete. This table holds approximately 89,000 clones, 75% to 90% found once. The sequenced material came from peripheral blood. All receptors come from a human donor in a cohort sampled during active COVID-19. Each CDR3 is given with its conserved first and last residue. D genes are given only for firm matches. Rows give clone size only sometimes, using once, few, many, or a class for an expanded clone.

D gene,J gene,V gene,clone size,CDR3 DNA,CDR3 protein
TRBD1,TRBJ2-7,TRBV5-1,NA,TGCGCCAGCAGCTATGTGGGACAGGGGATTAACGAGCAGTACTTC,CASSYVGQGINEQYF
NA,TRBJ1-4,TRBV11-2,once,TGTGCCAGCAGCCCGGGGTCTAATGAAAAACTGTTTTTT,CASSPGSNEKLFF
NA,TRBJ1-2,TRBV5-1,NA,TGCGCCAGCAGCCCAACCGGGACATTTGTCTATGGCTACACCTTC,CASSPTGTFVYGYTF
TRBD1,TRBJ1-4,TRBV5-1,NA,TGCGCCAGCAGCCAGGACAGGGGAGGTGAAAAACTGTTTTTT,CASSQDRGGEKLFF
TRBD2,TRBJ2-1,TRBV15,few,TGTGCCACCGCAGACGGGGGGGGCGGAGGACTCTACAATGAGCAGTTCTTC,CATADGGGGGLYNEQFF
TRBD2,TRBJ2-5,TRBV7-3,NA,TGTGCCAGCAGCCGTGGACTAGCGGGAGCGAGGGAGACCCAGTACTTC,CASSRGLAGARETQYF
NA,TRBJ1-5,TRBV28,few,TGTGCCAGCAGTTGGCCGGTCAGGGTAGAAAATCAGCCCCAGCATTTT,CASSWPVRVENQPQHF
NA,TRBJ1-2,TRBV25-1,NA,TGTGCCAGCAGTGGCGCGGGACCACGGATCTTC,CASSGAGPRIF
NA,TRBJ2-7,TRBV28,once,TGTGCCAGCAGCCGTCCCTTGGGGGGATTAGACGAGCAGTACTTC,CASSRPLGGLDEQYF
NA,TRBJ1-4,TRBV7-2,NA,TGTGCCAGCAGCGATGACAGGCTCAGAAGGGGGAAACTGTTTTTT,CASSDDRLRRGKLFF
NA,TRBJ2-7,TRBV7-2,NA,TGTGCCAGCAGCACTTACGGTAGCTACGAGCAGTACTTC,CASSTYGSYEQYF
NA,TRBJ2-7,TRBV28,NA,TGTGCCAGCAGTTTATCAAGGCGGCACTCCTACGAGCAGTACTTC,CASSLSRRHSYEQYF
NA,TRBJ1-5,TRBV18,NA,TGTGCCAGCTCACCCACAGAAAATCAGCCCCAGCATTTT,CASSPTENQPQHF
TRBD2,TRBJ2-5,TRBV7-9,NA,TGTGCCAGCAGCTTATCCAGCGGGAGAAGAGAGACCCAGTACTTC,CASSLSSGRRETQYF
NA,TRBJ2-1,TRBV6-6,NA,TGTGCCAGCAGTACGACACAGGGCCCTGAGCAGTTCTTC,CASSTTQGPEQFF
NA,TRBJ2-7,TRBV20-1,NA,TGCAGTGCTAGTTCCGGGTCTAGCTCCTACGAGCAGTACTTC,CSASSGSSSYEQYF
NA,TRBJ2-7,TRBV2,NA,TGTGCCAGCAGTGAACTCCGGCAGGGGCCCTACGAGCAGTACTTC,CASSELRQGPYEQYF
NA,TRBJ1-1,TRBV10-1,once,TGCGCCAGCAGTGGACCGGGGAGGACTGAAGCTTTCTTT,CASSGPGRTEAFF
NA,TRBJ1-2,TRBV10-3,once,TGTGCCATCAGTGATGCCTCGGGTAACTATGGCTACACCTTC,CAISDASGNYGYTF
NA,TRBJ2-2,TRBV11-3,NA,TGTGCCAGCAGCTTCCAGACGAACACCGGGGAGCTGTTTTTT,CASSFQTNTGELFF
NA,TRBJ2-7,TRBV18,NA,TGTGCCAGCTCACCACAAGCTAGCCGTTTGGGGCAGTACTTC,CASSPQASRLGQYF